This TCR beta chain originates from a study of T cells of healthy individuals (dated by TCRdb to between 2017 and 2018). The CDR3 numbers 16 residues from cysteine through phenylalanine. Only CDR3 DNA is held: 48 bases, read in frame from base 1. V lost 0 bases and J lost 10 bases, and the count of bases not matched to a germline gene is 6. In the germline V gene, CDR1 corresponds to SGHRS and CDR2 to YFSETQ. A remark on this clonotype: What antigen it recognizes has not been identified. Per-base quality was not reported, and no clone a single base away is much larger than it.

The library was made by 5' RACE. The sequencer was an Illumina MiSeq. The public sequencing data were trimmed at Q25 with fastp and processed into clonotypes with MiXCR by TCRdb, which kept only in-frame beta chains. Rows are combined by CDR3 protein, so each entry shows the most common genes and DNA. This sample has around 53,000 distinct CDR3 sequences in its table, and 14% to 15% of those were observed once. The ten largest make up 16% of the sample. This chain joins TRBV5-1 to TRBJ1-6; the central 11 bases match TRBD1. The clonotype originates from a human donor in good health. The sequenced DNA: TGCGCCAGCAGCTTGGCCAGGACAGGGGGCCGATCACCCCTCCACTTT. It specifies CASSLARTGGRSPLHF.